This TCR beta chain appears in the sequencing data of a study of blood T cell repertoires in COVID-19. Across the whole study: Samples taken during acute and convalescent COVID-19 were collected in the United States, Italy and Spain. The cDNA or gDNA used as material had been derived from T cells, B-cell-depleted T cells, or PBMCs.

CDR1 and CDR2 (germline): SEHNR, FQNEAQ (reference sequence). There are 15 residues in the CDR3. The trim removed 4 bases at V and 6 bases at J, leaving 9 bases unmatched. Original handling: Reference gene primer amplification gave estimated nucleated cell counts. Clones were read by immunoSEQ multiplex PCR, and TCRdb kept only the in-frame ones, dropping some. V, J and clone size were drawn from that table, and D and trimming were deduced from the DNA. Of 180,000 or so clones listed, 75% to 80% are singletons. The V and J genes are TRBV7-9 and TRBJ2-3; 8 nucleotides line up with TRBD1. The source of this sequence is a woman aged 45 to 65 with active or convalescent COVID-19. The source material was peripheral blood. This chain's CDR3 is CASSSGQGQWDTQYF. CDR3 sequence (DNA): TGTGCCAGCAGCTCTGGACAGGGACAATGGGATACGCAGTATTTT.